This paragraph reports one T cell receptor (beta chain). As yet, its antigen is unknown. Isolated RNA was reverse transcribed into cDNA used as the sequencing template. Assay used: immunoSEQ multiplex PCR; TCRdb lists only in-frame clones, some missing. The table has 110,000 to 150,000 clones, under 60% seen once. CDR1 and CDR2 from the germline V gene are SGHTA and FQGNSA. The V end was cut by 4 bases, the J end by 3 bases, with 13 bases between. CDR3 length: 14 amino acids. The sample is drawn from a study of CD8+ T cells in alopecia areata. Study-wide background: Treatment comprised oral tofacitinib, 5 to 10 mg twice daily, in treated patients. Study results and limitations: Higher clonality was seen in lesional scalp than in normal scalp, especially in alopecia totalis/universalis. Patients showed less clear TCR sequence sharing than mice, possibly partly because of HLA diversity. Sequencing of scalp samples also captures resident alphabeta T cells of normal skin.

This sample comprised CD4+ T cells sorted from blood, obtained at week 0. The receptor comes from a human donor with alopecia areata. The rearrangement joins TRBV7-2 to TRBJ2-7; possible D gene TRBD1, 6 bases. The CDR3 DNA reads as TGTGCCAGCAGCTCTGGGGGCCTGTACTACGAGCAGTACTTC. Protein product: CASSSGGLYYEQYF.